This is a list of T cell receptor beta chains from one sample in a study of T-cell reconstitution after alpha-beta-depleted transplantation in children. Each CDR3 protein gets one entry after TCRdb re-called the PCR reads with MiXCR. The table lists nearly 550,000 distinct CDR3 sequences, 18% of them singletons, with approximately 3% in the top ten. This specimen consisted of PBMCs from the stem cell graft donor, obtained from the stem cell graft. These receptors were collected from a human donor who donated a stem cell graft to a child with acute lymphoblastic leukemia. CDR3s include the opening cysteine and the closing phenylalanine or tryptophan. The D gene is left open where the match is weak. The size of a clone is reported for some rows only, either as once, few or many, or as a class for expanded clones.

D gene,clone size,J gene,V gene,CDR3 DNA,CDR3 protein
.,few,TRBJ1-1,TRBV2,TGTGCCAGCAGTGAACGAGGGCGGGGACATGGCACTGAAGCTTTCTTT,CASSERGRGHGTEAFF
TRBD2,.,TRBJ2-2,TRBV5-1,TGCGCCAGCAGCTTGGAGCCGGGGACTAGCGGGGTCACCGGGGAGCTGTTTTTT,CASSLEPGTSGVTGELFF
.,many,TRBJ2-6,TRBV6-4,TGTGCCAGCAGTGACTCTACGGCCTCTGGGGCCAACGTCCTGACTTTC,CASSDSTASGANVLTF
TRBD2,few,TRBJ2-3,TRBV12-3/TRBV12-4,TGTGCCAGCAGTGTCCTTAGCGGGGCTAGCACAGATACGCAGTATTTT,CASSVLSGASTDTQYF
TRBD1,few,TRBJ1-1,TRBV5-1,TGCGCCAGCACTGACAGGGGAATAGGAAACACTGAAGCTTTCTTT,CASTDRGIGNTEAFF
TRBD1,.,TRBJ2-2,TRBV20-1,TGCAGTGCACCGGACAGGGGGTGGAACACCGGGGAGCTGTTTTTT,CSAPDRGWNTGELFF
.,.,TRBJ2-1,TRBV29-1,TGCAGCGTCCCCGGTGGGGGGGGCGAGCAGTTCTTC,CSVPGGGGEQFF
TRBD1,few,TRBJ1-2,TRBV27,TGTGCCAGCAGCGAACGACAGGGGTTGGCCTATGGCTACACCTTC,CASSERQGLAYGYTF
TRBD1,few,TRBJ2-3,TRBV5-1,TGCGCCAGCAGCTTGCTGGGGACAGGGGACTCCGGGATTTACACAGATACGCAGTATTTT,CASSLLGTGDSGIYTDTQYF
.,few,TRBJ1-6,TRBV5-1,TGCGCCAGCAGCTTTTCCACAGGAGAGAATAATTCACCCCTCCACTTT,CASSFSTGENNSPLHF
TRBD2,few,TRBJ2-7,TRBV4-2,TGTGCCAGCAGCCAAGGGGTGGCGGGAGGCCCCTACGAGCAGTACTTC,CASSQGVAGGPYEQYF
.,.,TRBJ2-2,TRBV7-9,TGTGCCAGAGATCTAGCAAACACCGGGGAGCTGTTTTTT,CARDLANTGELFF
.,few,TRBJ2-1,TRBV6-4,TGTGCCAGCAGTTCTGACAGCCACAATGAGCAGTTCTTC,CASSSDSHNEQFF
.,.,TRBJ2-2,TRBV7-3,TGTGCCAGCAGCTTCAGGAACACCGGGGAGCTGTTTTTT,CASSFRNTGELFF
.,few,TRBJ1-1,TRBV24-1,TGTGCCACCAGTGAAAAATTGGGTACTGAAGCTTTCTTT,CATSEKLGTEAFF
.,.,TRBJ2-3,TRBV5-1,TGCGCCAGCAGCGCCGGGACGGGGGTCGCAGATACGCAGTATTTT,CASSAGTGVADTQYF
.,few,TRBJ1-1,TRBV12-3/TRBV12-4,TGTGCCAGCAGTTCCGACAGCTCCGGCACTGAAGCTTTCTTT,CASSSDSSGTEAFF
.,many,TRBJ1-5,TRBV7-9,TGTGCCAGCAGCTTAGACAGGGGCAATCAGCCCCAGCATTTT,CASSLDRGNQPQHF
.,few,TRBJ1-2,TRBV30,TGTGCCTGGAGTGTAAGAGAGCGACATTGGTTCGGCTACACCTTC,CAWSVRERHWFGYTF
.,few,TRBJ2-7,TRBV20-1,TGCAGTGCTAGAGATAGGGGGAAATACGAGCAGTACTTC,CSARDRGKYEQYF
.,few,TRBJ2-3,TRBV12-3/TRBV12-4,TGTGCCAGCAGTTTTTACCCCCCTAGAGGCACAGATACGCAGTATTTT,CASSFYPPRGTDTQYF
.,.,TRBJ2-1,TRBV20-1,TGCAGTGCTCCTCTCGTTAAAGCGTCGGTGCATGAGCAGTTCTTC,CSAPLVKASVHEQFF
.,few,TRBJ1-1,TRBV20-1,TGCAGAGCGACCAGGTCCCCATGGGACACTGAAGCTTTCTTT,CRATRSPWDTEAFF
.,few,TRBJ1-5,TRBV11-1,TGTGCCAGCAGCTTAGATGCCGGGGACCGTGGGTATAGCAATCAGCCCCAGCATTTT,CASSLDAGDRGYSNQPQHF
.,.,TRBJ2-3,TRBV27,TGTGCCAGCAGTTTATCCCCAGCGGCTAACACAGATACGCAGTATTTT,CASSLSPAANTDTQYF
.,.,TRBJ1-5,TRBV5-5,TGTGCCAGCAGCCCTGGCGGGAAAAAACAGCCCCAGCATTTT,CASSPGGKKQPQHF
.,.,TRBJ2-1,TRBV27,TGTGCCAGCAGTTTATCGGGGCGCAATGAGCAGTTCTTC,CASSLSGRNEQFF
.,.,TRBJ2-3,TRBV27,TGTGCCAGCATTGGGCGGGCCACAGATACGCAGTATTTT,CASIGRATDTQYF
TRBD2,.,TRBJ2-7,TRBV5-1,TGCGCCAGCAGCCGACTAGTTTTTAAGACTAGCGGGAGAGTAGGCTCCTACGAGCAGTACTTC,CASSRLVFKTSGRVGSYEQYF
.,.,TRBJ1-4,TRBV5-1,TGCGCCAGCACCAGGGGCCGGGATAATGAAAAACTGTTTTTT,CASTRGRDNEKLFF
.,few,TRBJ2-1,TRBV9,TGTGCCAGCAGCGTAGTTATTGGGTCTAGCTCCTACAATGAGCAGTTCTTC,CASSVVIGSSSYNEQFF
TRBD2,.,TRBJ2-1,TRBV5-1,TGCGCCAGCAGCGCCACTAGCGGGAGGGACAATGAGCAGTTCTTC,CASSATSGRDNEQFF
TRBD2,.,TRBJ2-7,TRBV19,TGTGCCAGTAGGGGACTAGCGGGATCCTACGAGCAGTACTTC,CASRGLAGSYEQYF
.,few,TRBJ2-2,TRBV9,TGTGCCAGCAGCGTAGACTGGGGTCTGAACACCGGGGAGCTGTTTTTT,CASSVDWGLNTGELFF
.,.,TRBJ1-2,TRBV7-9,TGTGCCAGCAGCGTAACACAATATGGCTACACCTTC,CASSVTQYGYTF
.,.,TRBJ2-4,TRBV7-2,TGTGCCAGCAGCATCCTTAAAAACATTCAGTACTTC,CASSILKNIQYF
.,few,TRBJ2-1,TRBV29-1,TGCAGCGTTGAAGACTCTACTGCGAGCTCCTACAATGAGCAGTTCTTC,CSVEDSTASSYNEQFF
TRBD2,few,TRBJ2-5,TRBV6-4,TGTGCCAGCAGTACGGGAGGCCAGGTGGGAGAGACCCAGTACTTC,CASSTGGQVGETQYF
.,.,TRBJ2-7,TRBV5-1,TGCGCCAGCAGCTTTCGGACAGAGGGCTCCTACGAGCAGTACTTC,CASSFRTEGSYEQYF
.,.,TRBJ1-5,TRBV5-1,TGCGCCAGCAGCCCGGGCCCCCCGGAGCAGCCCCAGCATTTT,CASSPGPPEQPQHF
.,few,TRBJ1-5,TRBV19,TGTGCCAGCGGGGCAGTTAGCAATCAGCCCCAGCATTTT,CASGAVSNQPQHF
TRBD2,.,TRBJ2-7,TRBV4-1,TGCGCCAGCAGAGGGACTAGCGGGAGGACAACCTACGAGCAGTACTTC,CASRGTSGRTTYEQYF
.,few,TRBJ2-7,TRBV3-1,TGTGCCAGCAGCCAAGAGAGGGCGGGAATCCATTTAAGGTCCTACGAGCAGTACTTC,CASSQERAGIHLRSYEQYF